Presented here are 30 T cell receptor beta chains from one specimen sequenced in a study of regulatory T cells in long-lasting Graves disease. CDR3-region Arm-PCR and iRepertoire HTBI primers produced the TCR beta libraries. TCRdb reprocessed the multiplex PCR reads via MiXCR and lists one record per CDR3 protein. Of over 500,000 distinct CDR3 sequences in the sample, around 16% were seen once. Time point denoted: newly diagnosed GD, antithyroid drugs for less than 3 months. Isolated PBMC RNA provided the starting material for the TCR library. The data also belong to a second study, concerning T cells in Graves' hyperthyroidism and ophthalmopathy.

The specimen was peripheral blood mononuclear cells (PBMCs), collected at new diagnosis, from a patient treated with antithyroid drugs. These receptors originate from a man aged 18 to 30 with Graves disease.

The chain combines TRBV20-1 with TRBJ2-5, with 12 bases matching TRBD2. Germline-derived CDR1 and CDR2 are DFQATT and SNEGSKA (reference sequence). The CDR3 loop spans 15 amino acids. V shed 5 bases and J 2 bases; nucleotides not matched to a gene: 6. The CDR3 DNA sequence: TGCAGTGCTGCAGGACTAGCGGGGAAACAAGAGACCCAGTACTTC. Translating it yields CSAAGLAGKQETQYF.

In its sample, this clonotype was seen a few times. This chain uses TRBV3-1 with TRBJ2-7, with a tentative D call TRBD1 (6 bases). V shed 3 bases and J shed 3 bases, with 21 bases lying between them. Germline V gives CDR1 LGHDT, CDR2 YNNKEL (reference sequence). The CDR3 runs to 17 residues. The CDR3 coding sequence is TGTGCCAGCAGCCAGGTGACAATTAGGGGGAAAGTCTACGAGCAGTACTTC. Amino acids: CASSQVTIRGKVYEQYF.

The chain recombines TRBV6-1 with TRBJ2-3, with D hard to call. CDR1 is MNHNS, CDR2 SASEGT, per germline. The CDR3 extends over 15 amino acids. V was clipped by 6 bases and J by 4 bases, with 17 bases between them. The CDR3 spells CASSLGEWAADTQYF. DNA for the CDR3: TGTGCCAGCAGCTTAGGAGAGTGGGCGGCAGATACGCAGTATTTT.

This rearrangement joins TRBV19 to TRBJ2-7, with D perhaps assigned TRBD1 or TRBD2 (5 bases each). Germline V gene data show CDR1 as LNHDA and CDR2 as SQIVND (reference sequence). Trimming left V 8 bases short and J 0 bases short, with 14 bases between. The CDR3 loop spans 14 amino acids. The CDR3 region is CASRRTQSSYEQYF. The CDR3 nucleotides are TGTGCCAGTCGGAGGACACAGAGCTCCTACGAGCAGTACTTC. The whole variable domain, remainder taken from reference TRBV19 and TRBJ2-7, is DGGITQSPKYLFRKEGQNVTLSCEQNLNHDAMYWYRQDPGQGLRLIYYSQIVNDFQKGDIAEGYSVSREKKESFPLTVTSAQKNPTAFYLCASRRTQSSYEQYFGPGTRLTVT.

This sequence joins TRBV20-1 and TRBJ2-7; perhaps TRBD2 as D (6 bases). Germline CDR1 and CDR2: DFQATT and SNEGSKA (reference sequence). With 0 bases removed from V and 3 bases from J, the gap between germline ends came to 12 bases. This CDR3 region has 14 residues. The CDR3 sequence: CSAREAAGNYEQYF. The CDR3 DNA is TGCAGTGCTAGAGAAGCGGCGGGGAACTACGAGCAGTACTTC.

In its sample, this clonotype was seen a few times. The V and J genes are TRBV20-1 and TRBJ2-1; 12 positions match TRBD1. The CDR3 is 17 amino acids. Trimming at V came to 1 base and at J to 8 bases, leaving 12 bases not matched to a gene. Germline V gives CDR1 DFQATT, CDR2 SNEGSKA (reference sequence). In DNA, the CDR3 is TGCAGTGCTAGAGGGGACAGGGGGCGTCCCGTACTAGATGAGCAGTTCTTC. Amino acid sequence: CSARGDRGRPVLDEQFF.

This clonotype was observed a handful of times. The genes are TRBV20-1 and TRBJ1-5; D perhaps matches TRBD1 (5 bases). The germline gives CDR1 DFQATT, CDR2 SNEGSKA (reference sequence). The CDR3 loop spans 14 amino acids. Trimming left V 3 bases short and J 6 bases short, with 15 bases between. The DNA of the CDR3 is TGCAGTGCTAGGGGGGGGAAGGTCGGTCAGCCCCAGCATTTT. Protein: CSARGGKVGQPQHF.

The rearrangement uses TRBV12-3 or TRBV12-4 and TRBJ1-1; the D is unclear. CDR3 length: 14 amino acids. V was pared by 6 bases and J by 1 base, with 12 bases between. The CDR3 DNA follows: TGTGCCAGCAGGCGACCTCGGGGGAACACTGAAGCTTTCTTT. Amino acids: CASRRPRGNTEAFF.

There are a few counts of this clonotype. The rearrangement joins TRBV28 to TRBJ2-7; D gene uncertain. V gave up 6 bases and J gave up 6 bases, with 12 bases separating them. CDR1 MDHEN and CDR2 SYDVKM come from the germline V gene. The CDR3 sequence is 12 residues long. For the CDR3, the DNA is TGTGCCAGCAGCCCGCAACCGTCCGAGCAGTACTTC. The encoded protein is CASSPQPSEQYF.

Regarding this clonotype: A much larger clone is a single base away; this may be a read error. The genes are TRBV12-3 or TRBV12-4 and TRBJ2-7, with 10 positions matching TRBD1. The CDR3 is made up of 15 amino acids. CDR3 residues: CAGSPWTGGDYEQYF. The CDR3 DNA sequence: TGTGCCGGCAGTCCCTGGACAGGGGGTGACTACGAGCAGTACTTC.

Only a few counts were recorded for this clonotype. The chain carries TRBV27 and TRBJ1-1, with D uncertain. Germline V lookup: CDR1 MNHEY, CDR2 SMNVEV (reference sequence). This CDR3 spans 13 amino acids. V gave up 5 bases and J gave up 1 base, with 8 bases separating them. In nucleotides, the CDR3 is TGTGCCAGCAGTCCTCCCGGGAACACTGAAGCTTTCTTT. This encodes CASSPPGNTEAFF.

The V call is TRBV10-3, the J call TRBJ1-5; the D is unclear. The V gene's germline CDR1 is ENHRY and CDR2 SYGVKD. Deletions cut 3 bases from V and 6 bases from J, with 15 bases between. This CDR3 is built from 15 residues. In nucleotides, the CDR3 is TGTGCCATCAGTGAACGGGGATACCGTGGTCAGCCCCAGCATTTT. The encoded protein is CAISERGYRGQPQHF.

In this sample, this clonotype turned up many times. The chain joins TRBV20-1 to TRBJ1-5; D call uncertain. V lost 0 bases and J lost 7, with 13 bases in between. The CDR3 covers 14 residues. Germline-derived CDR1 and CDR2 are DFQATT and SNEGSKA (reference sequence). This CDR3 is CSARDGRHRQPQHF. The CDR3, as DNA: TGCAGTGCTAGAGATGGGAGGCATCGGCAGCCCCAGCATTTT.

This clonotype has at least ten counts. The rearrangement uses TRBV28 and TRBJ2-1; 12 nucleotides match TRBD1. Germline V gene sequence: CDR1 MDHEN, CDR2 SYDVKM. J was trimmed by 8 bases and V by 6 bases; bases with no gene match: 14. This CDR3 has 17 amino acids. As DNA, the CDR3 is TGTGCCAGCAGACTCTCAACCGGGACAGGGGGCTTCTATGAGCAGTTCTTC. This encodes CASRLSTGTGGFYEQFF.

The V gene is TRBV5-1, the J gene TRBJ1-5, with D perhaps TRBD1 (6 bases). This CDR3 has 16 amino acids. V was trimmed by 4 bases and J by 6 bases, leaving 20 bases between them. The germline V gene encodes CDR1 SGHRS and CDR2 YFSETQ. This chain's CDR3 is CASSGGRSAFLQPQHF. The DNA for the CDR3 is TGCGCCAGCAGCGGGGGGCGGTCAGCTTTCCTTCAGCCCCAGCATTTT.

The sample holds one count of this clonotype. The V and J genes are TRBV3-1 and TRBJ2-1, with 10 bases matching TRBD2. Looked up from germline, CDR1 is LGHDT and CDR2 is YNNKEL (reference sequence). The length of the CDR3 is 16 residues. Unmatched junction bases numbered 7, after V lost 4 bases and J lost 4 bases. The CDR3 DNA follows: TGTGCCAGCAGCCGCACCGGGACTAGCGAATACAATGAGCAGTTCTTC. It yields the protein CASSRTGTSEYNEQFF.

The chain combines TRBV12-3 or TRBV12-4 with TRBJ2-3; the D gene is possibly TRBD2 (6 bases). V was trimmed by 3 bases and J by 4 bases, leaving 23 bases between them. The CDR3 covers 18 residues. DNA for the CDR3: TGTGCCAGCAGTTTGGGTGATGGGTCTAGCGCCCCCGCAGATACGCAGTATTTT. Translating gives CASSLGDGSSAPADTQYF.

This clonotype was detected ten times or more. A read error may account for a junction end that differs from germline. The J gene is TRBJ2-1, the V gene TRBV28, with TRBD2 identical over 11 bases. The CDR3 has 14 residues. CDR1 is MDHEN and CDR2 is SYDVKM in the germline V gene. CDR3 protein: CASSFGLAGGSRAF. The CDR3 region has the DNA TGTGCCAGCAGTTTCGGTCTAGCGGGAGGTTCTCGTGCCTTC.

This clonotype was counted ten times or more. The chain has TRBV5-1 and TRBJ2-3; TRBD2 matches 7 bases. Losses at the gene ends were 7 bases for V and 0 bases for J; bases not matched to a gene: 2. The CDR3 sequence is 13 residues long. Per the germline V gene, CDR1 is SGHRS and CDR2 is YFSETQ. The CDR3 bases are TGCGCCAGCGGGGGAGGGAGCACAGATACGCAGTATTTT. Translating gives CASGGGSTDTQYF.

This clonotype appeared many times. The chain uses TRBV27 and TRBJ2-5, with 8 bases that match TRBD2. Germline loops: CDR1 MNHEY, CDR2 SMNVEV (reference sequence). V lost 8 bases and J lost 5; bases outside the gene matches: 4. CDR3 size: 12 residues. This CDR3 is CASGLAGETQYF. The CDR3 coding sequence is TGTGCCAGCGGACTAGCAGGGGAGACCCAGTACTTC.

This clonotype was seen more than once but under ten times. V and J are TRBV5-1 and TRBJ2-1; TRBD2 aligns across 8 bases. V shed 2 bases, J shed 14 bases, and the junction held 15 bases outside the gene matches. CDR1 is SGHRS, CDR2 YFSETQ, per germline. CDR3 size: 15 residues. The CDR3 region is CASSFSGAQRREKFF. The CDR3 DNA reads as TGCGCCAGCAGCTTTAGCGGGGCACAGAGACGGGAAAAGTTCTTC.

The rearrangement links TRBV19 to TRBJ1-4; 12 positions match TRBD1. The germline V gene has CDR1 LNHDA and CDR2 SQIVND (reference sequence). V was pared by 3 bases and J by 8 bases, with 1 base of the junction left unmatched. The length of the CDR3 is 14 residues. CDR3 DNA sequence: TGTGCCAGTAGTATGGGACAGGGGGCAGAAAAACTGTTTTTT. This sequence encodes CASSMGQGAEKLFF.

There are a few counts of this clonotype. The chain recombines TRBV6-1 with TRBJ2-1, with TRBD2 identical over 14 bases. V lost 2 bases to trimming and J lost 8 bases; unmatched junction nucleotides: 5. In germline, CDR1 is MNHNS, CDR2 SASEGT. CDR3 length: 16 amino acids. The CDR3 spells CASSEWGLAGEYEQFF. In DNA form, the CDR3 reads TGTGCCAGCAGTGAATGGGGACTAGCGGGAGAATATGAGCAGTTCTTC.

This clonotype was observed at least ten times. The chain uses TRBV15 and TRBJ1-4; D uncertain. The CDR3 totals 14 residues. Germline V lookup: CDR1 LNHNV, CDR2 YYDKDF (reference sequence). V gave up 1 base and J gave up 7 bases, with 10 bases separating them. The CDR3: CATSRAAVGEKLFF. CDR3 DNA: TGTGCCACCAGCAGAGCTGCGGTTGGTGAAAAACTGTTTTTT.

The genes are TRBV25-1 and TRBJ2-2; unclear D gene. This CDR3 comprises 13 residues. V gave up 8 bases and J gave up 1 base, with 8 bases separating them. CDR1 is MGHDK, CDR2 SYGVNS, per germline. Here the CDR3 DNA reads TGTGCCAGCCGACCAGAGAACACCGGGGAGCTGTTTTTT. Amino acids: CASRPENTGELFF. Combining the CDR3 with reference TRBV25-1 and TRBJ2-2 gives the whole variable domain EADIYQTPRYLVIGTGKKITLECSQTMGHDKMYWYQQDPGMELHLIHYSYGVNSTEKGDLSSESTVSRIRTEHFPLTLESARPSHTSQYLCASRPENTGELFFGEGSRLTVL.

This clonotype has ten or more counts. The V and J genes are TRBV30 and TRBJ1-5, with D perhaps TRBD1 (5 bases). V gave up 2 bases and J gave up 5 bases, with 13 bases separating them. Germline V CDR1 and CDR2: GTSNPN, SVGIG (reference sequence). CDR3 length: 14 residues. The CDR3 loop reads CAWSYSQGYQPQHF. In DNA form, the CDR3 reads TGTGCCTGGAGTTACAGTCAGGGTTATCAGCCCCAGCATTTT.

This clonotype came up many times. V is TRBV20-1 and J is TRBJ2-5, with D perhaps TRBD1 or TRBD2 (5 bases each). V lost 3 bases to trimming and J lost 4 bases, with 12 bases between them. This CDR3 is 13 amino acids long. Per the germline V gene, CDR1 is DFQATT and CDR2 is SNEGSKA (reference sequence). The CDR3 DNA sequence: TGCAGTGCTAGCCGGGACCAAGCAGAGACCCAGTACTTC. Translated: CSASRDQAETQYF.

Only a few counts were recorded for this clonotype. V usage is TRBV6-1 and J usage is TRBJ1-1, with D possibly matching TRBD1 (5 bases). Deletions cut 6 bases from V and 9 bases from J, with 23 bases between. Per germline, CDR1 MNHNS and CDR2 SASEGT. The CDR3 has 15 residues. The CDR3: CASRGRGASYLQAFF. CDR3 coding DNA: TGTGCCAGCAGAGGTCGCGGGGCATCATACCTCCAAGCTTTCTTT.

V is TRBV20-1 and J is TRBJ1-6, with 9 bases lining up with TRBD1. V shed 2 bases, J shed 7 bases, and the junction held 9 bases outside the gene matches. This CDR3 is 16 amino acids long. CDR1 is DFQATT and CDR2 is SNEGSKA in the germline V gene (reference sequence). CDR3 in amino acids: CSARLWTGDFNSPLHF. The CDR3 coding sequence is TGCAGTGCTAGATTGTGGACAGGGGACTTCAATTCACCCCTCCACTTT.

The rearrangement joins TRBV27 to TRBJ2-1; a weak D match, TRBD2 (6 bases). V was pared by 4 bases and J by 6 bases, with 13 bases between. Germline loops: CDR1 MNHEY, CDR2 SMNVEV (reference sequence). This CDR3 contains 14 residues. This CDR3 is CASSWGISGNEQFF. CDR3 DNA: TGTGCCAGCAGTTGGGGGATTAGCGGCAATGAGCAGTTCTTC.